The next 2 T cell receptor beta chains were all read from a single sample in a study of OX40 agonist ivuxolimab in advanced cancers. Assay: immunoSEQ multiplex PCR; the TCRdb copy retains only in-frame clones and omits some. The data show just over 60,000 clones, roughly 90% seen once. Sequenced here: CD4+ or CD8+ T cells sorted from blood, sampled in a trial of the OX40 agonist ivuxolimab. The origin of the receptors is an adult with an advanced solid tumor such as melanoma, head and neck, liver or kidney cancer.

This chain uses TRBV19 with TRBJ2-1, with TRBD1 as a possible D gene (5 bases). Germline values: CDR1 LNHDA, CDR2 SQIVND (reference sequence). Trimming stripped 2 bases from V and 5 bases from J, with 16 bases between. This CDR3 is built from 16 residues. The CDR3 protein is CASSISPLDTNNEQFF. The CDR3, as DNA: TGTGCCAGTAGTATATCCCCTCTGGACACAAACAATGAGCAGTTCTTC.

The chain carries TRBV18 and TRBJ2-7, with TRBD1 identical over 8 bases. V shed 4 bases, J shed 7 bases, and the junction held 9 bases outside the gene matches. The CDR3 has 14 residues. Germline lookup yields CDR1 KGHSH and CDR2 LQKENI. The CDR3 loop is CASSLGQGTREQYF. CDR3 sequence (DNA): TGTGCCAGCTCACTAGGACAGGGCACTAGAGAGCAGTACTTC.